This T cell receptor (beta chain) was obtained from a study of shared clonotypes between healthy human individuals. Study results and limitations: Represented genetic and exposure-history diversity was restricted by having few donors. Sorted-subset sequencing was shown by rarefaction to be incomplete despite large depth.

Trimming removed 6 bases at V and 6 bases at J, with 11 bases between. There are 13 residues in the CDR3. The germline gives CDR1 MNHEY, CDR2 SVGAGI. Selected positively for CCR7 and CD45RO-negative, naive CD8 cells excluded terminally differentiated effector memory CD45RA+ cells. Those who donated were healthy HIV-negative adults, with no recent acute infections or vaccinations reported. Details on this clone: The target antigen is unknown.

Here immunoSEQ multiplex PCR was the method, and the copy in TCRdb shows in-frame clones only, minus some. Counted here are some 2 million clones, about 95% occurring once; the ten biggest clones make up 0.85% to 1.2%. Sequenced sample: naive CD8+ T cells sorted from blood. The chain is built from TRBV6-5 and TRBJ2-2; D is undetermined. This TCR was recovered from a man between 18 and 29 years old in good health. CDR3 in amino acids: CASSQNSPGELFF. For the CDR3, the DNA is TGTGCCAGCAGCCAAAATTCCCCCGGGGAGCTGTTTTTT.